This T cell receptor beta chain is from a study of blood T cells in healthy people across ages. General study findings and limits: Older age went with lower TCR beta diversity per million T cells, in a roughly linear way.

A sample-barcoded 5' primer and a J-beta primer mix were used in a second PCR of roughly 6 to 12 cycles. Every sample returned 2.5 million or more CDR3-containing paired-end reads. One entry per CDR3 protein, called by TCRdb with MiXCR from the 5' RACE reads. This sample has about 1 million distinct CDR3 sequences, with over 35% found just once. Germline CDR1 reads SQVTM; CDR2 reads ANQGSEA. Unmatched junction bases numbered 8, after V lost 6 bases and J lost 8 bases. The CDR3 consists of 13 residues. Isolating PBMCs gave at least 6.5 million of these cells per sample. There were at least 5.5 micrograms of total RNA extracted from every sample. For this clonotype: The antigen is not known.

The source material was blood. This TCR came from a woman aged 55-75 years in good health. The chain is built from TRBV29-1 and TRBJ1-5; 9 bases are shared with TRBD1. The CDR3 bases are TGCAGCGTAGTCACAGGGGGCATGGAGCCCCAGCATTTT. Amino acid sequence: CSVVTGGMEPQHF.